This T cell receptor (beta chain) was recovered during a study of OX40 agonist ivuxolimab in advanced cancers. The CDR3 is 14 residues long. In germline, CDR1 is SNHLY, CDR2 FYNNEI. V shed 6 bases and J 1 base; nucleotides not matched to a gene: 4. TCRdb keeps only in-frame clones here, not all; method: immunoSEQ multiplex PCR. Here the sample spans 80,000 to 95,000 clones, around 84% being singletons. The clonotype was recovered from an adult with an advanced solid tumor such as melanoma, head and neck, liver or kidney cancer. Sequenced here: CD4+ or CD8+ T cells sorted from blood, sampled in a trial of the OX40 agonist ivuxolimab. The chain carries TRBV2 and TRBJ1-1, with 8 nucleotides matching TRBD1. DNA for the CDR3: TGTGCCAGCAGCCGGGGACAGGAGAACACTGAAGCTTTCTTT. Residues: CASSRGQENTEAFF.